What follows are 15 T cell receptor beta chains derived from one specimen sequenced in a study of cytomegalovirus exposure and HLA in healthy donors. The PCR made use of 60 Vbeta and 13 Jbeta primers. Assay used: immunoSEQ multiplex PCR; TCRdb lists only in-frame clones, some missing. The top ten hold 4.5% to 6% of the sample, which has under 150,000 clones, 60% to 80% seen once. Sequencing was performed on PBMCs. Receptors were obtained from a male donor in good health and CMV-seronegative.

This sequence joins TRBV11-1 and TRBJ2-3; 7 bases map to TRBD2. CDR3 length: 16 residues. Germline CDR1 SGHAT, CDR2 FQDESV (reference sequence). V lost 5 bases to trimming and J lost 0 bases; unmatched junction nucleotides: 8. The chain's CDR3 is CASSNRAGTSTDTQYF. The CDR3 DNA follows: TGTGCCAGCAGCAACCGAGCGGGGACCAGCACAGATACGCAGTATTTT.

The chain uses TRBV29-1 and TRBJ1-2; D uncertain. Trimming cost V 2 bases and J 1 base, with 11 bases left between them. This CDR3 is built from 14 residues. CDR1 is SQVTM and CDR2 is ANQGSEA in the germline V gene. This CDR3 reads CSVESGHVNYGYTF. CDR3 nucleotides: TGCAGCGTTGAATCGGGTCACGTTAACTATGGCTACACCTTC.

This clone has a handful of counts. This chain connects TRBV25-1 to TRBJ2-7, with 7 bases that match TRBD1. Germline V gene data show CDR1 as MGHDK and CDR2 as SYGVNS. The CDR3 sequence is 15 residues long. The V segment lost 2 bases and the J segment 1 base; nucleotides outside the gene matches: 5. CDR3 sequence: CASSEPGGPSYEQYF. As DNA, the CDR3 is TGTGCCAGCAGTGAACCAGGGGGACCATCCTACGAGCAGTACTTC.

This clone was seen once. The J gene is TRBJ2-7, the V gene TRBV2, with D hard to call. CDR1 and CDR2 from the germline V gene are SNHLY and FYNNEI. Trimming cost V 0 bases and J 11 bases, with 14 bases left between them. This CDR3 has 13 amino acids. CDR3: CASSEASSTVEYF. In DNA, the CDR3 is TGTGCCAGCAGTGAAGCCTCTAGTACGGTGGAGTACTTC.

V gene TRBV7-2 combines with J gene TRBJ1-1; TRBD1 matches at 10 bases. In germline, CDR1 is SGHTA, CDR2 FQGNSA. The CDR3 runs 14 residues. The J segment lost 8 bases and the V segment lost 4 bases, leaving 7 bases of the junction unmatched. This chain's CDR3 is CASSWTGGSREAFF. CDR3 nucleotide sequence: TGTGCCAGCAGCTGGACAGGGGGGTCTCGCGAAGCTTTCTTT.

The J gene is TRBJ1-2, the V gene TRBV11-2; 8 nucleotides align to TRBD1. CDR3 length: 16 amino acids. Losses at the gene ends were 4 bases for V and 8 bases for J; bases not matched to a gene: 15. Germline V gene lookup returns CDR1 SGHAT and CDR2 FQNNGV. CDR3 nucleotide sequence: TGTGCCAGCAGCTCCCCCCGCCGACAGGGGCTCACGGGCTACACCTTC. Translation gives CASSSPRRQGLTGYTF.

The chain combines TRBV11-2 with TRBJ1-1, with D unresolved. V shed 5 bases and J shed 3 bases, with 13 bases lying between them. This CDR3 region has 14 residues. CDR1 and CDR2 (germline): SGHAT, FQNNGV. In DNA, the CDR3 is TGTGCCAGCAGCCTCCTGTCGAGTTACACTGAAGCTTTCTTT. Amino acid sequence: CASSLLSSYTEAFF.

The chain joins TRBV18 to TRBJ2-2; the D gene is possibly TRBD2 (5 bases). Per germline, CDR1 KGHSH and CDR2 LQKENI. The CDR3 covers 14 residues. V was trimmed by 3 bases and J by 1 base, leaving 6 bases between them. CDR3 DNA sequence: TGTGCCAGCTCACCGGGGAGGAACACCGGGGAGCTGTTTTTT. Its translation: CASSPGRNTGELFF.

This chain links TRBV6-6 with TRBJ2-7, with TRBD1 as a possible D gene (5 bases). Germline V gives CDR1 MNHNY, CDR2 SVGAGI (reference sequence). V lost 2 bases and J 2 bases, leaving 10 bases between the germline ends. CDR3 length: 14 amino acids. The CDR3 nucleotides are TGTGCCAGCAGTTACCCCAGGGCCCCCTACGAGCAGTACTTC. Amino acid sequence: CASSYPRAPYEQYF.

This clone is a singleton in its sample. V gene TRBV6-5 combines with J gene TRBJ2-1; D may be TRBD2 (6 bases). Germline CDR1 MNHEY, CDR2 SVGAGI. Trimming left V 7 bases short and J 0 bases short, with 13 bases between. The CDR3 loop spans 15 amino acids. CDR3 sequence reads: CASNQGLSSYNEQFF. In DNA, the CDR3 is TGTGCCAGCAACCAGGGACTTAGCTCCTACAATGAGCAGTTCTTC.

Notes on this clone: One end of the junction is discordant with germline, which a read error may explain. The chain is built from TRBV7-2 and TRBJ2-5, with a possible D match to TRBD1 (5 bases). The J call may be mistaken, given a closer DNA end match to TRBJ2-7. The germline V gene has CDR1 SGHTA and CDR2 FQGNSA. The CDR3 has 15 amino acids. The CDR3 bases are TGTGCCAGCAGCTCGATCAGGGCCGCATCCTCCGAGCAGTACTTC. Translation: CASSSIRAASSEQYF.

This clone was seen once. The CDR3 nucleotides read TGCGCCAGCAGCTTGAGAGGGGGAGGGAGCCCAGATACGCAGTATTTT. It encodes CASSLRGGGSPDTQYF. The V gene is TRBV5-1, the J gene TRBJ2-3; D is possibly TRBD2 (7 bases). The germline V gene has CDR1 SGHRS and CDR2 YFSETQ. Trimming removed 1 base at V and 4 bases at J, with 16 bases between. The CDR3 spans 16 residues.

The rearrangement links TRBV30 to TRBJ1-6; TRBD1 aligns across 9 bases. The junction had 6 bases not matched to a gene; V was cut back by 5 bases and J by 10 bases. The CDR3 length is 13 residues. Germline CDR1 GTSNPN, CDR2 SVGIG (reference sequence). CDR3 protein: CAWDRGTGSPLHF. Here the CDR3 DNA reads TGTGCCTGGGACAGGGGGACGGGGTCACCCCTCCACTTT.

This chain joins TRBV6-1 and TRBJ2-3; a weak D match, TRBD2 (5 bases). The V and J ends lost 7 bases and 8 bases respectively, with 10 bases between them. Per germline, CDR1 MNHNS and CDR2 SASEGT. The CDR3 has 11 amino acids. The CDR3 here is CASNFAGTQYF. The CDR3 DNA is TGTGCCAGCAACTTCGCGGGTACGCAGTATTTT.

Of note for this clone: Other DNA sequences of this sample code for an identical CDR3. The chain employs TRBV30 and TRBJ2-7, with D possibly matching TRBD1 (5 bases). V gave up 2 bases and J gave up 4 bases, with 9 bases separating them. Germline loops: CDR1 GTSNPN, CDR2 SVGIG (reference sequence). The CDR3 sequence is 12 residues long. CDR3: CAWSPQGYEQYF. CDR3 coding DNA: TGTGCCTGGAGTCCGCAGGGTTACGAGCAGTACTTC.